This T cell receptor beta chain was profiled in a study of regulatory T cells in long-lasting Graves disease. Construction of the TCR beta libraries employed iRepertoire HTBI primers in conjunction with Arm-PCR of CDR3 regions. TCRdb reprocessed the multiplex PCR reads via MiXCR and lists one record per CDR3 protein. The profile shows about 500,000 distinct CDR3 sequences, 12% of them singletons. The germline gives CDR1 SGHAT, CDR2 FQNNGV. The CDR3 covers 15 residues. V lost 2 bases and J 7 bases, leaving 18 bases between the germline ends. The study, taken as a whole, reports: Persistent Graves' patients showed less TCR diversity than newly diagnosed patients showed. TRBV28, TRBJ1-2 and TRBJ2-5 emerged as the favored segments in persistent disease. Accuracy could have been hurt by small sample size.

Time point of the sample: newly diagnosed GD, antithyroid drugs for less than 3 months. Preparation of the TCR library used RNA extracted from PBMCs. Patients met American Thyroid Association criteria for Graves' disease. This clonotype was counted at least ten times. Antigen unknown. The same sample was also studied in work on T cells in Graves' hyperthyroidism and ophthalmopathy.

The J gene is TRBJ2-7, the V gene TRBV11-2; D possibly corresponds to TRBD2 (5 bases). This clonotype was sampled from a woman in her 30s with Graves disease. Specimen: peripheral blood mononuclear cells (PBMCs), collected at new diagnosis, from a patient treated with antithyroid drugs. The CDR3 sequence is CASSLFARPDWEQYF. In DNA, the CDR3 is TGTGCCAGCAGCTTATTTGCCCGACCGGACTGGGAGCAGTACTTC.